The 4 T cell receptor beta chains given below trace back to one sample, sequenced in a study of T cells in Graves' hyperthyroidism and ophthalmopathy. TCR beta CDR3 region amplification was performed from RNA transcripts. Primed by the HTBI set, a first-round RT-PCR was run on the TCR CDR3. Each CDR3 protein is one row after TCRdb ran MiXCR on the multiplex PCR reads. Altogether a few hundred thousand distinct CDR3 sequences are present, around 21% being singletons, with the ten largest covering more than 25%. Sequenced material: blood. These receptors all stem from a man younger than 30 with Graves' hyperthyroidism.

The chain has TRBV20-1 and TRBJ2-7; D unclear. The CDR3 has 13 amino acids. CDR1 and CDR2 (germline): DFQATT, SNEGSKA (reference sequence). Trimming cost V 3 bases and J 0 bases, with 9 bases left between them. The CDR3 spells CSASLRSSYEQYF. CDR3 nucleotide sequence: TGCAGTGCTAGTTTGAGGAGCTCCTACGAGCAGTACTTC.

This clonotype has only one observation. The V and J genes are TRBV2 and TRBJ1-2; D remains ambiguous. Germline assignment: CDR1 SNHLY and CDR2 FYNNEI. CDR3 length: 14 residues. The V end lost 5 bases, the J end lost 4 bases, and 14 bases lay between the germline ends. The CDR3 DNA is TGTGCCAGCAGTTTTGTTGTGGGGATCTATGGCTACACCTTC. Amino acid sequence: CASSFVVGIYGYTF.

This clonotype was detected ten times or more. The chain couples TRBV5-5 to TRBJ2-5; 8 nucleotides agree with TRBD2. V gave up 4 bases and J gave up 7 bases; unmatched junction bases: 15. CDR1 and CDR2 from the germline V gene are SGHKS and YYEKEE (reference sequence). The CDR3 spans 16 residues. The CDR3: CASSPDSGGPLGTQYF. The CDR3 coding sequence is TGTGCCAGCAGCCCAGACAGCGGGGGACCCCTGGGGACCCAGTACTTC.

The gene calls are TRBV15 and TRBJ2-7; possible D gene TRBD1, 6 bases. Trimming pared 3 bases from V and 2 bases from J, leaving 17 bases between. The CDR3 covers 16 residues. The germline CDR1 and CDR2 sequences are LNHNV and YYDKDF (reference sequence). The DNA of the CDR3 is TGTGCCACCAGCAGTGGGACACTTCGAAATCCCTACGAGCAGTACTTC. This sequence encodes CATSSGTLRNPYEQYF.